This T cell receptor (beta chain) stems from a study of PD-L1 blockade in urothelial cancer. Time point denoted: peripheral blood 6 weeks after treatment start. Measured with immunoSEQ multiplex PCR; TCRdb has only the in-frame clones, and not every one. The sample lists about 39,000 clones, approximately 80% seen once, with roughly a tenth in the top ten. Germline lookup yields CDR1 LNHDA and CDR2 SQIVND (reference sequence). V gave up 7 bases and J gave up 2 bases, with 14 bases separating them. The CDR3 spans 14 residues. The sample in question was PBMCs, obtained around atezolizumab (anti-PD-L1) treatment. This clonotype originated in a man aged 40-50 years with urothelial cancer. The chain carries TRBV19 and TRBJ2-5, with D possibly being TRBD2 (5 bases). The CDR3 loop reads CASKVGVGQETQYF. The CDR3 DNA sequence: TGTGCCAGTAAAGTCGGGGTAGGACAAGAGACCCAGTACTTC.